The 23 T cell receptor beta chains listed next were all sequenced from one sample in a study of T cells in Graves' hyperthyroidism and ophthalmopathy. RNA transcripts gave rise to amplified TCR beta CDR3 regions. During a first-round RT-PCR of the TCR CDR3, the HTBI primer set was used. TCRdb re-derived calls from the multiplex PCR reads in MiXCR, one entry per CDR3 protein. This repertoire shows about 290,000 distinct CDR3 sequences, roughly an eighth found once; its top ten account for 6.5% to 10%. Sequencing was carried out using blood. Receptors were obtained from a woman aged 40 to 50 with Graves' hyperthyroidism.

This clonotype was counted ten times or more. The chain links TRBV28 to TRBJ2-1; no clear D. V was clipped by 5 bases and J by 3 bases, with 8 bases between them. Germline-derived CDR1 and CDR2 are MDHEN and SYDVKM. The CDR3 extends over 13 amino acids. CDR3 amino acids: CASSPDIYNEQFF. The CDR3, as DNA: TGTGCCAGCAGTCCCGACATCTACAATGAGCAGTTCTTC.

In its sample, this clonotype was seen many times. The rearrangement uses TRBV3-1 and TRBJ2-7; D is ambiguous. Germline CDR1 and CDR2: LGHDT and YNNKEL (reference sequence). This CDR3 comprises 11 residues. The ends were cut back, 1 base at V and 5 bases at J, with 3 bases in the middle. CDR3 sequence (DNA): TGTGCCAGCAGCCAAGGGGACGAGCAGTACTTC. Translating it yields CASSQGDEQYF.

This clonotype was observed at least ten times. CDR3 DNA: TGTGCCAGCAGTGAGGAGGGTAGCCAAGAGACCCAGTACTTC. Translation gives CASSEEGSQETQYF. The chain uses TRBV2 and TRBJ2-5, with D perhaps TRBD2 (6 bases). Germline CDR1 SNHLY, CDR2 FYNNEI. Trimming cost V 3 bases and J 1 base, with 9 bases left between them. CDR3 size: 14 residues.

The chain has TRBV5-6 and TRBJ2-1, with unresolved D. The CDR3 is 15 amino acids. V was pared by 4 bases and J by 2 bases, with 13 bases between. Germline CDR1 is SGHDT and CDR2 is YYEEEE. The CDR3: CASSPLGETYNEQFF. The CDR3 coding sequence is TGTGCCAGCAGCCCCCTTGGAGAGACCTACAATGAGCAGTTCTTC.

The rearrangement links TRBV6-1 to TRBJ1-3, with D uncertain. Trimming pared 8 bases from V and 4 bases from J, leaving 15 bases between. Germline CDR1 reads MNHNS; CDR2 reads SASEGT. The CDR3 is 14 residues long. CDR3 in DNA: TGTGCCAGCGGCCCTTCGTCGGGGGGAAACACCATATATTTT. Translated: CASGPSSGGNTIYF.

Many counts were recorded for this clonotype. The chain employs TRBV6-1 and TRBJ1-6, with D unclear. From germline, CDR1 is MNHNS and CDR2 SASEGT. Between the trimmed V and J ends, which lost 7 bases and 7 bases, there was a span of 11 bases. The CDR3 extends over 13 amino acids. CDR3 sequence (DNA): TGTGCCAGCATTGGGCAGTGGAATTCACCCCTCCACTTT. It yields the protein CASIGQWNSPLHF.

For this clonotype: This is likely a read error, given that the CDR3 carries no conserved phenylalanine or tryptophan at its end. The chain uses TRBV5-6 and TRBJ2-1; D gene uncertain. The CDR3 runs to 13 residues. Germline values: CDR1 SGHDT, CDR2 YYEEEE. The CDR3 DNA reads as TGTGCCAGCAGCTTAGAGAACTACAATGGGCAGTTCGTC. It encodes CASSLENYNGQFV.

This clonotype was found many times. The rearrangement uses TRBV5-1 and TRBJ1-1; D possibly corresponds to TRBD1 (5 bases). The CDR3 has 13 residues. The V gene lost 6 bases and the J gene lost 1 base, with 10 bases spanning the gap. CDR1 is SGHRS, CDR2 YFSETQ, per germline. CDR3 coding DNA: TGCGCCAGCACAGGGACGGCGAACACTGAAGCTTTCTTT. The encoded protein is CASTGTANTEAFF.

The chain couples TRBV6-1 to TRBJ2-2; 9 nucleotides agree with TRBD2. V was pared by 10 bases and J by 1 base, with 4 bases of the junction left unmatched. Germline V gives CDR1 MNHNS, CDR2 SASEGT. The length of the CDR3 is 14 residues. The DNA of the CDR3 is TGTGCCACATCTAGCGGGGTGAACACCGGGGAGCTGTTTTTT. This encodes CATSSGVNTGELFF.

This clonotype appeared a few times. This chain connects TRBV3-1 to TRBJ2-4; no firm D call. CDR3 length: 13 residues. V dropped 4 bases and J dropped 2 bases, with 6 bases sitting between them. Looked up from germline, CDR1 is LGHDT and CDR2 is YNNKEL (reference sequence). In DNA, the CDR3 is TGTGCCAGCAGCCTACTATCCAAAAACATTCAGTACTTC. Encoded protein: CASSLLSKNIQYF.

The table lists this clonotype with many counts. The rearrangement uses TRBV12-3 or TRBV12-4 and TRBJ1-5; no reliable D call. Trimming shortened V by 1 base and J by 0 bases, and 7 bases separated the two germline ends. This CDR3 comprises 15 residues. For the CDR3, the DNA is TGTGCCAGCAGTTTAGACGGGGATAGCAATCAGCCCCAGCATTTT. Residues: CASSLDGDSNQPQHF.

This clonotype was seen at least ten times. The CDR3 is CASSLEGASYGYTF. DNA of the CDR3: TGTGCCAGCAGTTTGGAAGGGGCCAGCTATGGCTACACCTTC. The genes are TRBV27 and TRBJ1-2, with D possibly TRBD1 on 5 matching bases. V was trimmed by 3 bases and J by 4 bases, leaving 12 bases between them. This CDR3 region has 14 residues. Per germline, CDR1 MNHEY and CDR2 SMNVEV (reference sequence).

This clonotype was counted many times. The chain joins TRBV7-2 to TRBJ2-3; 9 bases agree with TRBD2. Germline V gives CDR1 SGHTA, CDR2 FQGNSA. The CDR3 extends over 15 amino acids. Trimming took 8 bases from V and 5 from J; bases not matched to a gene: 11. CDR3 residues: CASHLSGSRGDTQYF. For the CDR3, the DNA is TGTGCCAGCCATCTTAGCGGGAGTCGTGGAGATACGCAGTATTTT.

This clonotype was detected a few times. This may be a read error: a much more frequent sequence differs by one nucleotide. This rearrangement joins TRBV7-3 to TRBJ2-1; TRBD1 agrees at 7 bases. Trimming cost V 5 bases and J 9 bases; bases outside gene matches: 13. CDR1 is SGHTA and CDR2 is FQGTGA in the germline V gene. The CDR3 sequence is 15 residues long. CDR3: CASSVVRGSTSEQFF. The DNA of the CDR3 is TGTGCCAGCAGCGTTGTCAGGGGGTCGACCAGTGAGCAGTTCTTC.

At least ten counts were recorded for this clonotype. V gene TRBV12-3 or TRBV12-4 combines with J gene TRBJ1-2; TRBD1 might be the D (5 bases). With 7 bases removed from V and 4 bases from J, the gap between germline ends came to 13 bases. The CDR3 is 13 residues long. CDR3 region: CASTAPGTYGYTF. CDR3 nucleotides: TGTGCCAGCACCGCTCCAGGGACCTATGGCTACACCTTC.

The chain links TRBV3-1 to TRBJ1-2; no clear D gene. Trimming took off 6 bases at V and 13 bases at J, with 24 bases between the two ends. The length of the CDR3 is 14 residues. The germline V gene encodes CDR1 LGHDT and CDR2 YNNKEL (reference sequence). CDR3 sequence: CASSEAATPYAGTF. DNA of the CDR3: TGTGCCAGCAGTGAGGCGGCGACCCCCTATGCGGGCACCTTC.

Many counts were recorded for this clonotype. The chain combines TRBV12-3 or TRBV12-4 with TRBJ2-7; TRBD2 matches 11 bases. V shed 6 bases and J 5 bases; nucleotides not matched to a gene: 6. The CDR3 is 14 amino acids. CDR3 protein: CASSRLAGRDEQYF. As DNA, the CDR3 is TGTGCCAGCAGCCGACTAGCGGGAAGGGACGAGCAGTACTTC.

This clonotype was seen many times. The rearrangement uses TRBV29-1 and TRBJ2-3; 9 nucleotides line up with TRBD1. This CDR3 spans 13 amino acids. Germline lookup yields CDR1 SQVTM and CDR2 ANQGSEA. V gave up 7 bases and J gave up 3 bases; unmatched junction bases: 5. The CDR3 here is CSGQGVLTDTQYF. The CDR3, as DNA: TGCAGCGGACAGGGGGTTTTGACAGATACGCAGTATTTT.

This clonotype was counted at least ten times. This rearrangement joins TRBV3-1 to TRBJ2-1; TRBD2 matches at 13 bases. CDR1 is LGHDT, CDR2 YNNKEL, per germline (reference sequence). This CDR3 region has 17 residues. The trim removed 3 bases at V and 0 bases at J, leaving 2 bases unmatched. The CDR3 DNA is TGTGCCAGCAGCCAGGGACTAGCGGGAAACTCCTACAATGAGCAGTTCTTC. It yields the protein CASSQGLAGNSYNEQFF.

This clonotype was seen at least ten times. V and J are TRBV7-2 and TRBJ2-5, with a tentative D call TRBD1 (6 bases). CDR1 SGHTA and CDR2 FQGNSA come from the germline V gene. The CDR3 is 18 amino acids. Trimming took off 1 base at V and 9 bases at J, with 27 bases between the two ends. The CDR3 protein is CASSLVVPGPDRPGAQYF. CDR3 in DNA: TGTGCCAGCAGCTTAGTTGTTCCTGGCCCGGACCGTCCAGGGGCCCAGTACTTC. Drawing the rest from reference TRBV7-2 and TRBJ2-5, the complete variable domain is GAGVSQSPSNKVTEKGKDVELRCDPISGHTALYWYRQSLGQGLEFLIYFQGNSAPDKSGLPSDRFSAERTGGSVSTLTIQRTQQEDSAVYLCASSLVVPGPDRPGAQYFGPGTRLLVL.

CDR3 region: CATRDFSSGNTIYF. For the CDR3, the DNA is TGTGCCACCCGGGACTTTAGCTCTGGAAACACCATATATTTT. The chain has TRBV6-1 and TRBJ1-3; D may be TRBD1 (5 bases). The germline V gene encodes CDR1 MNHNS and CDR2 SASEGT. The CDR3 contains 14 residues. V lost 10 bases, J lost 0 bases, and 13 bases lay in between.

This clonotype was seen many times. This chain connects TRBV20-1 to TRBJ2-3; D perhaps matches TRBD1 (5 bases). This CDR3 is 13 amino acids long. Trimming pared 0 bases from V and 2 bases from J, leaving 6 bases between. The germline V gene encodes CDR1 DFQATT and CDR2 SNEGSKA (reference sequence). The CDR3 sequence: CSARDRATDTQYF. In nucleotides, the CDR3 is TGCAGTGCTAGAGACAGGGCCACAGATACGCAGTATTTT.

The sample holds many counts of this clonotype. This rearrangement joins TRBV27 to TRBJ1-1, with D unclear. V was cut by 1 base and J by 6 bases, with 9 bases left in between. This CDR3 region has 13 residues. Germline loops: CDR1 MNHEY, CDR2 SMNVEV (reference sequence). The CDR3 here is CASSLYNPPEAFF. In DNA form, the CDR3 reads TGTGCCAGCAGTTTATACAACCCCCCTGAAGCTTTCTTT.